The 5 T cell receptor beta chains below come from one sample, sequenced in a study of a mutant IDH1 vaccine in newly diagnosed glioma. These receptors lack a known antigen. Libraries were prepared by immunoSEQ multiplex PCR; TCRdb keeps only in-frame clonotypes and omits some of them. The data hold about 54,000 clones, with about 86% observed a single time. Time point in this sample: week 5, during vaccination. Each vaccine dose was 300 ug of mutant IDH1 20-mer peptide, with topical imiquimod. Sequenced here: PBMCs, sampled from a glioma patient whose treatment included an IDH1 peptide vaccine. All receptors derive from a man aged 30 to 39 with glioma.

Written as DNA, the CDR3 is TGTGCCAGCAGCCACCGACAGGGGACCAATTCACCCCTCCACTTT. Its translation: CASSHRQGTNSPLHF. The chain employs TRBV5-4 and TRBJ1-6; 8 positions match TRBD1. The junction had 7 bases not matched to a gene; V was cut back by 4 bases and J by 7 bases. The CDR3 totals 15 residues. Germline CDR1 SGHNT, CDR2 YYREEE (reference sequence).

The CDR3 loop reads CASSEGRLQYTDTQYF. The CDR3, as DNA: TGTGCCAGCTCAGAGGGACGGCTCCAATACACAGATACGCAGTATTTT. The chain has TRBV18 and TRBJ2-3; TRBD1 or TRBD2 may be the D gene (5 bases each). The germline gives CDR1 KGHSH, CDR2 LQKENI. Between the trimmed V and J ends, which lost 5 bases and 2 bases, there was a span of 17 bases. This CDR3 has 16 residues. The variable domain in full, completed from reference TRBV18 and TRBJ2-3, reads NAGVMQNPRHLVRRRGQEARLRCSPMKGHSHVYWYRQLPEEGLKFMVYLQKENIIDESGMPKERFSAEFPKEGPSILRIQQVVRGDSAAYFCASSEGRLQYTDTQYFGPGTRLTVL.

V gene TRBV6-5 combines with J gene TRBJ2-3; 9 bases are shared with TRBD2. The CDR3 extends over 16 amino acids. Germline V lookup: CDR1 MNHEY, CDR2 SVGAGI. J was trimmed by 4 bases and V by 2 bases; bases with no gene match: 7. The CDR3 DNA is TGTGCCAGCAGTTACCTTGCGGGGGGGCTCGCAGATACGCAGTATTTT. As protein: CASSYLAGGLADTQYF.

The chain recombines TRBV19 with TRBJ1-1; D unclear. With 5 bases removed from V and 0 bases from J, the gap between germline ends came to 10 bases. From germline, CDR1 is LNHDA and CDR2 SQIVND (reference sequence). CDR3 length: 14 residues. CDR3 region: CASSSRSMNTEAFF. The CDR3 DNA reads TGTGCCAGTAGTTCACGGTCGATGAACACTGAAGCTTTCTTT. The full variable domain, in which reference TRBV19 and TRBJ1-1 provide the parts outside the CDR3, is DGGITQSPKYLFRKEGQNVTLSCEQNLNHDAMYWYRQDPGQGLRLIYYSQIVNDFQKGDIAEGYSVSREKKESFPLTVTSAQKNPTAFYLCASSSRSMNTEAFFGQGTRLTVV.

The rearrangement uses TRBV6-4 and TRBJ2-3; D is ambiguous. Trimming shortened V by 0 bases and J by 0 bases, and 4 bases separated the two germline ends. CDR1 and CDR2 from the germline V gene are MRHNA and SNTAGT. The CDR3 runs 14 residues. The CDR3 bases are TGTGCCAGCAGTGACTCGCTCAGCACAGATACGCAGTATTTT. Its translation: CASSDSLSTDTQYF.